These 31 T cell receptor beta chains share one sample of origin, sequenced in a study of blood T cell repertoires in COVID-19. TCRdb's table, derived via immunoSEQ multiplex PCR, lists solely in-frame clones and lacks some. Among 150,000 to 200,000 clones, approximately 86% were seen once, and the ten largest hold around 1.9%. The sequencing input was peripheral blood. These receptors all come from an older man with active or convalescent COVID-19.

The CDR3 here is CASSLYGARGGQGHYGYTF. The CDR3 DNA sequence: TGTGCCAGCAGTTTATATGGGGCCAGAGGGGGACAGGGACACTATGGCTACACCTTC. The rearrangement links TRBV27 to TRBJ1-2; 9 bases match TRBD1. The CDR3 runs 19 residues. The ends lost 1 base at V and 3 bases at J; junction bases unmatched: 15. CDR1 is MNHEY and CDR2 is SMNVEV in the germline V gene (reference sequence).

V is TRBV6-6 and J is TRBJ1-1, with TRBD1 matching 12 bases. Trimming cost V 4 bases and J 3 bases; bases outside gene matches: 6. CDR1 is MNHNY, CDR2 SVGAGI, per germline (reference sequence). The CDR3 is 16 residues long. The CDR3: CASSSGQGAGDTEAFF. CDR3 DNA sequence: TGTGCCAGCAGTTCGGGACAGGGGGCCGGGGACACTGAAGCTTTCTTT.

The chain recombines TRBV7-2 with TRBJ1-1; 8 positions agree with TRBD1. The CDR3 has 15 residues. CDR1 SGHTA and CDR2 FQGNSA come from the germline V gene. With V trimmed by 1 base and J by 1 base, 2 bases remained unmatched. Here the CDR3 DNA reads TGTGCCAGCAGCTTAGACAGGGGGAGGAACACTGAAGCTTTCTTT. The encoded protein is CASSLDRGRNTEAFF.

V and J are TRBV2 and TRBJ2-1, with 10 nucleotides matching TRBD2. Germline lookup yields CDR1 SNHLY and CDR2 FYNNEI. After removal of 8 bases from V and 7 bases from J, the junction contained 11 bases not matched to a gene. This CDR3 contains 15 residues. This chain's CDR3 is CASSIGTSVKNEQFF. The CDR3 bases are TGTGCCAGCTCTATCGGGACTAGCGTAAAGAATGAGCAGTTCTTC.

The chain couples TRBV10-2 to TRBJ1-2, with D possibly being TRBD1 (6 bases). Trimming stripped 6 bases from V and 0 bases from J, with 11 bases between. CDR3 length: 14 residues. The germline V gene has CDR1 WSHSY and CDR2 SAAADI. The DNA for the CDR3 is TGCGCCAGCAGCCCAGGGGCAACTAACTATGGCTACACCTTC. Its protein is CASSPGATNYGYTF.

This clone was seen a single time. The rearrangement joins TRBV27 to TRBJ1-5, with 7 bases that match TRBD1. V gave up 2 bases and J gave up 5 bases; unmatched junction bases: 6. The CDR3 contains 15 residues. CDR1 MNHEY and CDR2 SMNVEV come from the germline V gene (reference sequence). CDR3 region: CASSLLGGADQPQHF. The CDR3 region has the DNA TGTGCCAGCAGTTTACTAGGGGGCGCTGATCAGCCCCAGCATTTT.

The chain employs TRBV27 and TRBJ1-6, with D unclear. CDR3 size: 16 residues. CDR1 is MNHEY, CDR2 SMNVEV, per germline (reference sequence). The V end was cut by 6 bases, the J end by 0 bases, with 12 bases between. The CDR3 coding sequence is TGTGCCAGCAGGGATGAGCGTAGCTCCTATAATTCACCCCTCCACTTT. Its protein product is CASRDERSSYNSPLHF.

The chain links TRBV2 to TRBJ1-2, with TRBD1 identical over 10 bases. V lost 5 bases, J lost 5 bases, and 11 bases stayed unmatched. The CDR3 length is 16 residues. Germline lookup yields CDR1 SNHLY and CDR2 FYNNEI. CDR3 sequence reads: CASSRAGTGVFYGYTF. CDR3 coding DNA: TGTGCCAGCAGTAGAGCCGGGACAGGGGTTTTTTATGGCTACACCTTC.

This clone was seen just once. The J gene is TRBJ2-3, the V gene TRBV30, with 16 bases lining up with TRBD2. The CDR3 loop spans 17 amino acids. Germline loops: CDR1 GTSNPN, CDR2 SVGIG (reference sequence). Trimming removed 1 base from V and 4 bases from J; junction bases left unmatched: 5. The CDR3 region has the DNA TGTGCCTGGAGTGGAGGGACTAGCGGGAGGGCCCCAGATACGCAGTATTTT. It encodes CAWSGGTSGRAPDTQYF.

The V call is TRBV19, the J call TRBJ2-4; 10 bases are a match to TRBD1. The CDR3 length is 14 residues. Germline trimming cut 6 bases from V and 9 bases from J; bases unmatched to any gene: 8. Germline-derived CDR1 and CDR2 are LNHDA and SQIVND (reference sequence). CDR3 loop: CASSRDRGQAIQYF. DNA for the CDR3: TGTGCCAGTAGCCGGGACAGGGGCCAAGCCATTCAGTACTTC. The whole variable domain, filled in from reference TRBV19 and TRBJ2-4, reads DGGITQSPKYLFRKEGQNVTLSCEQNLNHDAMYWYRQDPGQGLRLIYYSQIVNDFQKGDIAEGYSVSREKKESFPLTVTSAQKNPTAFYLCASSRDRGQAIQYFGAGTRLSVL.

The chain links TRBV6-5 to TRBJ1-6; D unclear. The CDR3 has 15 amino acids. V shed 10 bases and J shed 0 bases, with 13 bases lying between them. Germline V gene sequence: CDR1 MNHEY, CDR2 SVGAGI. The CDR3 nucleotides are TGTGCCACCGCCCCTCGCGGCTCCTATAATTCACCCCTCCACTTT. Protein sequence: CATAPRGSYNSPLHF.

This chain joins TRBV2 and TRBJ1-1, with a possible D match to TRBD1 (5 bases). The CDR3 covers 14 residues. V was cut by 4 bases and J by 4 bases, with 13 bases left in between. Germline CDR1 SNHLY, CDR2 FYNNEI. The DNA of the CDR3 is TGTGCCAGCAGTGGGACAAGGATCCGCACTGAAGCTTTCTTT. This translates into CASSGTRIRTEAFF.

The gene calls are TRBV6-1 and TRBJ2-7, with 11 positions matching TRBD2. The CDR3 has 17 residues. The germline CDR1 and CDR2 sequences are MNHNS and SASEGT. The trim removed 3 bases at V and 2 bases at J, leaving 9 bases unmatched. As DNA, the CDR3 is TGTGCCAGCAGTGACCGAGGACTAGCGGGCAAGGCCTACGAGCAGTACTTC. This translates into CASSDRGLAGKAYEQYF.

The chain uses TRBV15 and TRBJ1-2; 7 nucleotides match TRBD1. Germline CDR1 reads LNHNV; CDR2 reads YYDKDF (reference sequence). The CDR3 covers 16 residues. V lost 2 bases, J lost 4 bases, and 10 bases stayed unmatched. The CDR3 loop is CATSRTLTGRGYGYTF. CDR3 coding DNA: TGTGCCACCAGCAGAACCCTGACAGGGAGAGGCTATGGCTACACCTTC. Looking up the rest from reference TRBV15 and TRBJ1-2 gives the full variable domain: DAMVIQNPRYQVTQFGKPVTLSCSQTLNHNVMYWYQQKSSQAPKLLFHYYDKDFNNEADTPDNFQSRRPNTSFCFLDIRSPGLGDTAMYLCATSRTLTGRGYGYTFGSGTRLTVV.

This clone was picked up one time. The chain joins TRBV21-1 to TRBJ2-3; the table gives TRBD2 as D, unverified against the DNA. TRBV21-1 is a recognized pseudogene. This CDR3 has 13 amino acids. The CDR3 loop is CASSKGDTDTQYF. In DNA, the CDR3 is TGTGCCAGCAGCAAAGGAGACACAGATACGCAGTATTTT.

The chain employs TRBV13 and TRBJ2-7; D gene ambiguous. Germline loops: CDR1 PRHDT, CDR2 FYEKMQ (reference sequence). V lost 3 bases, J lost 2 bases, and 11 bases lay in between. The CDR3 extends over 14 amino acids. CDR3 loop: CASSLKLKPYEQYF. The CDR3 DNA sequence: TGTGCCAGCAGCTTGAAGCTTAAACCCTACGAGCAGTACTTC.

The J gene is TRBJ2-5, the V gene TRBV7-8; TRBD2 might be the D (6 bases). Looked up from germline, CDR1 is SGHVS and CDR2 is FQNEAQ. Trimming removed 4 bases at V and 3 bases at J, with 15 bases between. This CDR3 spans 15 amino acids. For the CDR3, the DNA is TGTGCCAGCAGCTACCGAGAAGGCGGGAAAGAGACCCAGTACTTC. Protein product: CASSYREGGKETQYF.

The V and J genes are TRBV7-9 and TRBJ2-7, with TRBD2 matching over 7 bases. With 5 bases clipped from V and 7 bases from J, the junction kept 14 bases outside the gene matches. CDR1 and CDR2 (germline): SEHNR, FQNEAQ (reference sequence). The CDR3 loop spans 15 amino acids. The CDR3 protein is CASSTWGAGSGEQYF. In nucleotides, the CDR3 is TGTGCCAGCAGCACCTGGGGAGCGGGATCTGGTGAGCAGTACTTC.

This chain links TRBV19 with TRBJ2-5; 8 bases map to TRBD1. The length of the CDR3 is 15 residues. Trimming took 8 bases from V and 4 from J; bases not matched to a gene: 12. CDR1 and CDR2 from the germline V gene are LNHDA and SQIVND (reference sequence). CDR3 region: CASVGQGAAGETQYF. The CDR3 nucleotides are TGTGCCAGTGTGGGGCAGGGGGCAGCGGGAGAGACCCAGTACTTC.

The chain combines TRBV9 with TRBJ1-1; D possibly corresponds to TRBD1 (6 bases). Germline CDR1 is SGDLS and CDR2 is YYNGEE. V shed 1 base and J shed 0 bases, with 13 bases lying between them. The CDR3 consists of 16 residues. Here the CDR3 reads CASSVSDSPLNTEAFF. The CDR3 bases are TGTGCCAGCAGCGTATCGGACAGTCCCTTGAACACTGAAGCTTTCTTT. Looking up the rest from reference TRBV9 and TRBJ1-1 gives the full variable domain: DSGVTQTPKHLITATGQRVTLRCSPRSGDLSVYWYQQSLDQGLQFLIQYYNGEERAKGNILERFSAQQFPDLHSELNLSSLELGDSALYFCASSVSDSPLNTEAFFGQGTRLTVV.

This chain uses TRBV19 with TRBJ1-5, with D perhaps matching TRBD1 (6 bases). Germline V gene data show CDR1 as LNHDA and CDR2 as SQIVND (reference sequence). There are 14 residues in the CDR3. The V end lost 7 bases, the J end lost 4 bases, and 14 bases lay between the germline ends. CDR3 region: CASTGTGSNQPQHF. The CDR3 coding sequence is TGTGCCAGTACAGGTACAGGGTCTAATCAGCCCCAGCATTTT.

The chain links TRBV28 to TRBJ2-1, with 7 nucleotides matching TRBD1. With V trimmed by 6 bases and J by 8 bases, 10 bases remained unmatched. This CDR3 has 14 amino acids. Germline V gene data show CDR1 as MDHEN and CDR2 as SYDVKM. For the CDR3, the DNA is TGTGCCAGCAGGGGGACAGTCTTCGGCGATGAGCAGTTCTTC. This codes for CASRGTVFGDEQFF.

The chain is built from TRBV7-9 and TRBJ2-5; TRBD2 agrees at 11 bases. There are 17 residues in the CDR3. The germline gives CDR1 SEHNR, CDR2 FQNEAQ (reference sequence). Trimming removed 1 base from V and 2 bases from J; junction bases left unmatched: 6. CDR3 protein: CASSLGLRLAGQETQYF. The DNA of the CDR3 is TGTGCCAGCAGCTTAGGGCTGAGACTAGCGGGACAAGAGACCCAGTACTTC. Together with reference TRBV7-9 and TRBJ2-5, the CDR3 gives the full variable domain: DTGVSQNPRHKITKRGQNVTFRCDPISEHNRLYWYRQTLGQGPEFLTYFQNEAQLEKSRLLSDRFSAERPKGSFSTLEIQRTEQGDSAMYLCASSLGLRLAGQETQYFGPGTRLLVL.

The chain couples TRBV5-4 to TRBJ2-5; 12 bases line up with TRBD2. Germline V gene data show CDR1 as SGHNT and CDR2 as YYREEE (reference sequence). The ends lost 4 bases at V and 5 bases at J; junction bases unmatched: 12. This CDR3 has 17 amino acids. The CDR3 region is CASSPKTSGSGRETQYF. In DNA, the CDR3 is TGTGCCAGCAGCCCTAAGACTAGCGGGAGCGGCAGGGAGACCCAGTACTTC.

The J gene is TRBJ1-6, the V gene TRBV10-2, with TRBD1 matching 7 bases. Looked up from germline, CDR1 is WSHSY and CDR2 is SAAADI. The CDR3 totals 14 residues. The V segment lost 1 base and the J segment 10 bases; nucleotides outside the gene matches: 4. Here the CDR3 DNA reads TGCGCCAGCAGTGAGTTGGCAGGGGGGTCACCCCTCCACTTT. Translation: CASSELAGGSPLHF.

CDR3 loop: CSAPGGGNTIYF. The CDR3 nucleotides are TGCAGCGCCCCCGGCGGTGGAAACACCATATATTTT. This chain uses TRBV29-1 with TRBJ1-3; D remains unclear. This CDR3 has 12 residues. Per germline, CDR1 SQVTM and CDR2 ANQGSEA. Deletions cut 7 bases from V and 3 bases from J, with 10 bases between.

This chain connects TRBV4-3 to TRBJ1-1; weak D call: TRBD1 (6 bases). This CDR3 contains 16 residues. CDR1 is LGHNA and CDR2 is YSLEER in the germline V gene. V gave up 1 base and J gave up 3 bases, with 15 bases separating them. The CDR3 sequence is CASSQAYKNRDTEAFF. The CDR3 DNA reads as TGCGCCAGCAGCCAAGCCTACAAGAACAGGGACACTGAAGCTTTCTTT.

This chain joins TRBV28 and TRBJ1-2; 8 bases align to TRBD1. With V trimmed by 6 bases and J by 4 bases, 4 bases remained unmatched. In germline, CDR1 is MDHEN, CDR2 SYDVKM. CDR3 length: 13 residues. Written as DNA, the CDR3 is TGTGCCAGCAGCCGACAGGGGTTCTATGGCTACACCTTC. This gives the protein CASSRQGFYGYTF.

A single count supports this clone. The J gene is TRBJ1-4, the V gene TRBV30, with TRBD1 matching over 7 bases. V lost 8 bases and J lost 0; bases outside the gene matches: 9. CDR1 and CDR2 from the germline V gene are GTSNPN and SVGIG (reference sequence). CDR3 size: 15 residues. CDR3 loop: CATQTGQTTNEKLFF. The CDR3 DNA is TGTGCCACCCAGACAGGGCAAACAACTAATGAAAAACTGTTTTTT.

The chain has TRBV27 and TRBJ1-5; 7 positions agree with TRBD1. V shed 6 bases and J 1 base; nucleotides not matched to a gene: 6. The CDR3 runs 15 residues. Germline CDR1 is MNHEY and CDR2 is SMNVEV (reference sequence). As DNA, the CDR3 is TGTGCCAGCAGACGGGCGACAGGGAGCAATCAGCCCCAGCATTTT. This encodes CASRRATGSNQPQHF.

The rearrangement joins TRBV18 to TRBJ1-3, with D unclear. The CDR3 consists of 17 residues. V lost 0 bases and J lost 0, with 12 bases in between. CDR1 is KGHSH and CDR2 is LQKENI in the germline V gene. The CDR3: CASSPPAASSSGNTIYF. The CDR3 DNA reads TGTGCCAGCTCACCACCGGCGGCCTCCAGCTCTGGAAACACCATATATTTT.